The 25 T cell receptor beta chains listed next were all sequenced from one sample in a study of T cell responses to AZD1222 COVID-19 vaccine. Some clones are missing from TCRdb's copy, which holds only in-frame ones; the method was immunoSEQ multiplex PCR. Of some 90,000 clones listed, about 88% were seen once; the top ten hold just under 5%. The sample here was peripheral blood, taken 28 days after the second AZD1222 dose. The receptors shown here come from an adult who received the AZD1222 COVID-19 vaccine.

In its sample, this clone was seen a few times. This CDR3 is also generated by other DNA sequences in the sample. This sequence joins TRBV12-3 or TRBV12-4 and TRBJ1-2, with D possibly TRBD1 on 5 matching bases. The CDR3 totals 12 residues. Trimming shortened V by 3 bases and J by 8 bases, and 10 bases separated the two germline ends. Here the CDR3 DNA reads TGTGCCAGCAGTTTTGGGGGGGGAGGCTACACCTTC. Protein sequence: CASSFGGGGYTF.

The chain employs TRBV7-9 and TRBJ1-3; a possible D gene is TRBD1 (6 bases). Trimming removed 7 bases at V and 1 base at J, with 11 bases between. The germline gives CDR1 SEHNR, CDR2 FQNEAQ (reference sequence). The CDR3 is 14 amino acids. CDR3 sequence: CASTEGGSGNTIYF. The CDR3 region has the DNA TGTGCCAGCACCGAGGGGGGATCTGGAAACACCATATATTTT.

Worth noting for this clone: In the same sample, other DNA sequences code for this CDR3. The V gene is TRBV3-1 (or the pseudogene TRBV3-2), the J gene TRBJ1-1, with TRBD1 identical over 7 bases. Germline V gives CDR1 LGHDT, CDR2 YNNKEL (reference sequence). The CDR3 has 14 residues. J was trimmed by 2 bases and V by 4 bases; bases with no gene match: 4. The CDR3 DNA is TGTGCCAGCAGCCGTCAAGGGGGCAACACTGAAGCTTTCTTT. This gives the protein CASSRQGGNTEAFF.

CDR3 bases: TGTGCCAGCAGCGTGGGGCAAGAGACCCAGTACTTC. It specifies CASSVGQETQYF. The J gene is TRBJ2-5, the V gene TRBV3-1 (or the pseudogene TRBV3-2); D ambiguous. This CDR3 contains 12 residues. Germline V gene lookup returns CDR1 LGHDT and CDR2 YNNKEL (reference sequence). V was shortened by 5 bases and J by 2 bases, with 6 bases between the two germline ends.

This clone was found a few times. This rearrangement joins TRBV19 to TRBJ1-5; the D is unclear. This CDR3 is built from 13 residues. Germline V lookup: CDR1 LNHDA, CDR2 SQIVND (reference sequence). The V and J ends lost 2 bases and 6 bases respectively, with 8 bases between them. CDR3 sequence reads: CASSIKGFQPQHF. In nucleotides, the CDR3 is TGTGCCAGTAGTATAAAAGGTTTTCAGCCCCAGCATTTT.

The chain combines TRBV10-2 with TRBJ2-3; D is ambiguous. CDR1 is WSHSY, CDR2 SAAADI, per germline. Trimming left V 10 bases short and J 6 bases short, with 23 bases between. CDR3 size: 15 residues. The CDR3 region is CATSPERKLYDTQYF. CDR3 sequence (DNA): TGCGCCACCTCCCCCGAGAGGAAACTTTACGATACGCAGTATTTT.

V is TRBV18 and J is TRBJ1-6; D possibly corresponds to TRBD1 (5 bases). The CDR3 runs to 17 residues. Trimming left V 2 bases short and J 2 bases short, with 13 bases between. CDR1 KGHSH and CDR2 LQKENI come from the germline V gene. This CDR3 is CASSPEGRATYNSPLHF. The CDR3 coding sequence is TGTGCCAGCTCACCAGAGGGGAGGGCTACCTATAATTCACCCCTCCACTTT.

The chain employs TRBV5-1 and TRBJ1-6, with a weak D call TRBD1 (6 bases). V was shortened by 4 bases and J by 10 bases, with 18 bases between the two germline ends. The CDR3 covers 15 residues. Germline lookup yields CDR1 SGHRS and CDR2 YFSETQ. CDR3 loop: CASSSRGAPLSPLHF. CDR3 DNA: TGCGCCAGCAGCAGCAGGGGAGCCCCTTTGTCACCCCTCCACTTT.

In this sample, this clone turned up a few times. The rearrangement links TRBV14 to TRBJ2-1; D unresolved. This CDR3 contains 11 residues. Trimming left V 2 bases short and J 8 bases short, with 4 bases between. Germline CDR1 is SGHDN and CDR2 is FVKESK. CDR3 sequence (DNA): TGTGCCAGCAGCCAAAGGTATGAGCAGTTCTTC. Amino acid sequence: CASSQRYEQFF.

The chain links TRBV15 to TRBJ2-1, with 10 bases aligning to TRBD1. Per germline, CDR1 LNHNV and CDR2 YYDKDF (reference sequence). V lost 2 bases and J lost 7; bases outside the gene matches: 5. This CDR3 is 15 amino acids long. DNA of the CDR3: TGTGCCACCAGCAGAAGGACAGGGGGAGTAAATGAGCAGTTCTTC. Its protein product is CATSRRTGGVNEQFF.

The V gene is TRBV6-2 or TRBV6-3, the J gene TRBJ2-1, with D unclear. CDR1 is MNHEY, CDR2 SVGEGT, per germline. CDR3 length: 12 residues. V was trimmed by 0 bases and J by 3 bases, leaving 0 bases between them. As DNA, the CDR3 is TGTGCCAGCAGTTACTCCTACAATGAGCAGTTCTTC. It translates to CASSYSYNEQFF.

The chain uses TRBV2 and TRBJ2-5; weak D call: TRBD2 (6 bases). The V end was cut by 8 bases, the J end by 1 base, with 11 bases between. Germline V gene lookup returns CDR1 SNHLY and CDR2 FYNNEI. The CDR3 loop spans 13 amino acids. CDR3 nucleotide sequence: TGTGCCAGCCAACGGGGGAGCCAAGAGACCCAGTACTTC. It is translated as CASQRGSQETQYF.

The chain carries TRBV2 and TRBJ2-7; 8 bases are shared with TRBD2. From germline, CDR1 is SNHLY and CDR2 FYNNEI. Trimming cost V 3 bases and J 0 bases; bases outside gene matches: 4. There are 15 residues in the CDR3. The CDR3 nucleotides are TGTGCCAGCAGTGATCTAGCGGGCGTCTCCTACGAGCAGTACTTC. It is translated as CASSDLAGVSYEQYF.

This clone was detected only once. This chain connects TRBV7-2 to TRBJ1-6; TRBD1 agrees at 7 bases. After removal of 5 bases from V and 6 bases from J, the junction contained 7 bases not matched to a gene. In germline, CDR1 is SGHTA, CDR2 FQGNSA. CDR3 length: 15 amino acids. This chain's CDR3 is CASSQRDRLNSPLHF. For the CDR3, the DNA is TGTGCCAGCAGCCAACGGGACAGACTTAATTCACCCCTCCACTTT.

The chain couples TRBV24-1 to TRBJ2-2; D is perhaps TRBD1 (5 bases). The CDR3 covers 16 residues. Germline V CDR1 and CDR2: KGHDR, SFDVKD. V was trimmed by 3 bases and J by 2 bases, leaving 12 bases between them. CDR3 nucleotide sequence: TGTGCCACCAGTGATGCGCTTAGGGGTAACACCGGGGAGCTGTTTTTT. This sequence encodes CATSDALRGNTGELFF.

This CDR3 reads CASSSGTGVQPQHF. The CDR3 DNA sequence: TGTGCCAGCAGCTCCGGGACAGGGGTTCAGCCCCAGCATTTT. The rearrangement joins TRBV5-8 to TRBJ1-5, with 10 bases lining up with TRBD1. Germline values: CDR1 SGHTS, CDR2 YDEGEE. CDR3 length: 14 amino acids. J was trimmed by 6 bases and V by 3 bases; bases with no gene match: 3.

CDR3 DNA sequence: TGTGCCAGCAGTCCACAGGGGTTTGACACTGAAGCTTTCTTT. Encoded protein: CASSPQGFDTEAFF. The chain couples TRBV6-6 to TRBJ1-1; 7 bases map to TRBD1. After removal of 5 bases from V and 3 bases from J, the junction contained 6 bases not matched to a gene. The CDR3 sequence is 14 residues long. In germline, CDR1 is MNHNY, CDR2 SVGAGI (reference sequence).

The chain combines TRBV27 with TRBJ1-2, with a weak D call TRBD1 (5 bases). In germline, CDR1 is MNHEY, CDR2 SMNVEV (reference sequence). Trimming took off 5 bases at V and 0 bases at J, with 16 bases between the two ends. The CDR3 is made up of 16 amino acids. The CDR3 spells CASSPRDGNANYGYTF. The CDR3 DNA reads TGTGCCAGCAGTCCAAGGGACGGAAACGCTAACTATGGCTACACCTTC.

This chain joins TRBV6-5 and TRBJ1-1, with TRBD1 identical over 8 bases. The CDR3 runs to 13 residues. Losses at the gene ends were 5 bases for V and 11 bases for J; bases not matched to a gene: 10. Germline assignment: CDR1 MNHEY and CDR2 SVGAGI. CDR3 loop: CASSPGQGGKAFF. As DNA, the CDR3 is TGTGCCAGCAGTCCAGGACAGGGTGGAAAGGCTTTCTTT.

The chain carries TRBV3-1 (or the pseudogene TRBV3-2) and TRBJ1-5; D not resolved. The CDR3 is 13 residues long. In germline, CDR1 is LGHDT, CDR2 YNNKEL (reference sequence). Trimming cost V 0 bases and J 4 bases, with 4 bases left between them. The chain's CDR3 is CASSQDPNQPQHF. CDR3 nucleotides: TGTGCCAGCAGCCAAGACCCGAATCAGCCCCAGCATTTT.

The chain couples TRBV15 to TRBJ1-5; D remains unclear. Germline assignment: CDR1 LNHNV and CDR2 YYDKDF (reference sequence). Deletions cut 0 bases from V and 0 bases from J, with 9 bases between. This CDR3 contains 16 residues. The DNA of the CDR3 is TGTGCCACCAGCAGAGATGCGCGGGGTAGCAATCAGCCCCAGCATTTT. Protein: CATSRDARGSNQPQHF.

The chain carries TRBV7-9 and TRBJ1-4; D ambiguous. Trimming shortened V by 1 base and J by 4 bases, and 10 bases separated the two germline ends. Germline V gives CDR1 SEHNR, CDR2 FQNEAQ (reference sequence). This CDR3 contains 15 residues. The CDR3 loop reads CASSLELSSNEKLFF. The CDR3 DNA reads TGTGCCAGCAGCTTAGAATTATCCAGTAATGAAAAACTGTTTTTT.

This chain uses TRBV12-3 or TRBV12-4 with TRBJ2-5; D remains unclear. Trimming took 4 bases from V and 0 from J, leaving 6 bases between them. CDR3 length: 13 residues. This CDR3 is CASSSVYQETQYF. Written as DNA, the CDR3 is TGTGCCAGCAGTTCCGTATACCAAGAGACCCAGTACTTC.

The table lists this clone with a few counts. The chain links TRBV19 to TRBJ2-1, with 9 bases that match TRBD1. V shed 5 bases, J shed 6 bases, and the junction held 5 bases outside the gene matches. This CDR3 is built from 14 residues. Per germline, CDR1 LNHDA and CDR2 SQIVND (reference sequence). The DNA of the CDR3 is TGTGCCAGTAGTCCAAGGACAGGGGCCAATGAGCAGTTCTTC. Translated, it gives CASSPRTGANEQFF.

The V and J genes are TRBV7-6 and TRBJ2-3, with D perhaps TRBD2 (5 bases). Trimming cost V 5 bases and J 2 bases, with 11 bases left between them. The CDR3 covers 14 residues. Germline assignment: CDR1 SGHVS and CDR2 FNYEAQ. The CDR3 spells CASSPRGSTDTQYF. CDR3 in DNA: TGTGCCAGCAGCCCCCGCGGGTCCACAGATACGCAGTATTTT.